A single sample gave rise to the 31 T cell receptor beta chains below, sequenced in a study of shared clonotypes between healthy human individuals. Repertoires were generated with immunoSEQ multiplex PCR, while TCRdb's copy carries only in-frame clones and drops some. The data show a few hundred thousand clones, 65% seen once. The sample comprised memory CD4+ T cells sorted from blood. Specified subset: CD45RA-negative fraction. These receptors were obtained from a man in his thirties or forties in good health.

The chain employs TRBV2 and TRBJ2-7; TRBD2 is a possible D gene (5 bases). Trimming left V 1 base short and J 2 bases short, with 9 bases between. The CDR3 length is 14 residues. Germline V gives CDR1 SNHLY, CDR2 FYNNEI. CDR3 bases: TGTGCCAGCAGTGAAGGAGCGGCCCCCTACGAGCAGTACTTC. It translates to CASSEGAAPYEQYF. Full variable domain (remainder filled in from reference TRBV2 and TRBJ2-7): EPEVTQTPSHQVTQMGQEVILRCVPISNHLYFYWYRQILGQKVEFLVSFYNNEISEKSEIFDDQFSVERPDGSNFTLKIRSTKLEDSAMYFCASSEGAAPYEQYFGPGTRLTVT.

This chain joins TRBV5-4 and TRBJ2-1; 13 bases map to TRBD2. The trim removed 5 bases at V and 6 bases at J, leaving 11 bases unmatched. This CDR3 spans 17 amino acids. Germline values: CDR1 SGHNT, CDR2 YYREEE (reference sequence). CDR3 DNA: TGTGCCAGCAGAATAGGACTAGCGGGAGATCTGGGCAATGAGCAGTTCTTC. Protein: CASRIGLAGDLGNEQFF.

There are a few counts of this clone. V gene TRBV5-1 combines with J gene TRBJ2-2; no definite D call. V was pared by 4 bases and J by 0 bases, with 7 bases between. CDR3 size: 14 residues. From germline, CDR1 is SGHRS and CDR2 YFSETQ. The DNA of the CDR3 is TGCGCCAGCAGCGGGGATCCGAACACCGGGGAGCTGTTTTTT. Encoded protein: CASSGDPNTGELFF.

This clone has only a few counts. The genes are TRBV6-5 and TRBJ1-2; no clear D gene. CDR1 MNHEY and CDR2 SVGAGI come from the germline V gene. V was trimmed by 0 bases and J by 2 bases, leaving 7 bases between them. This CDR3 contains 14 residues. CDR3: CASSYSPRNYGYTF. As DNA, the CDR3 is TGTGCCAGCAGTTACTCGCCACGGAACTATGGCTACACCTTC.

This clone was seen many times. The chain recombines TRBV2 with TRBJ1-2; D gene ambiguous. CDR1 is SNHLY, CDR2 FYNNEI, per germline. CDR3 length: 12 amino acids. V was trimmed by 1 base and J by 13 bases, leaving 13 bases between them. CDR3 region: CASSEGTSLTTF. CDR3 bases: TGTGCCAGCAGTGAAGGGACCTCGCTAACCACCTTC.

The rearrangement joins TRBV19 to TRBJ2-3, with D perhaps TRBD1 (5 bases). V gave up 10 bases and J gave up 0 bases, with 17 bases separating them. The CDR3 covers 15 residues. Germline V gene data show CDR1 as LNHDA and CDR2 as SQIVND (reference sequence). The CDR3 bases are TGTGCCACCTCCGGGCAGGGCTTAAGCACAGATACGCAGTATTTT. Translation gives CATSGQGLSTDTQYF.

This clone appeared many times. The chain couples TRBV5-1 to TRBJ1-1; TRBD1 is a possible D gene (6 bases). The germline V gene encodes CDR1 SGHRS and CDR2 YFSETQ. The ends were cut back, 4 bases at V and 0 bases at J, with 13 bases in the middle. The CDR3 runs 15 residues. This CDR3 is CASSLDSFMNTEAFF. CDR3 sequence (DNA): TGCGCCAGCAGCCTGGACAGCTTTATGAACACTGAAGCTTTCTTT.

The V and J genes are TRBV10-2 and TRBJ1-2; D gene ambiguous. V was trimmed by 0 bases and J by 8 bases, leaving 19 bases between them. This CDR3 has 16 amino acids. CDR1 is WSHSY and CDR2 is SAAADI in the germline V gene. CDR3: CASSESLGRLPSGYTF. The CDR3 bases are TGCGCCAGCAGTGAGTCCCTCGGCAGGTTACCAAGCGGCTACACCTTC.

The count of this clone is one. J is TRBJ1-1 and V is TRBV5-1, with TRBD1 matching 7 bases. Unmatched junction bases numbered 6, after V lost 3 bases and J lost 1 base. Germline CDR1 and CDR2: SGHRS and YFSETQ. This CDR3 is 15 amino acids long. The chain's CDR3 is CASSSAGTANTEAFF. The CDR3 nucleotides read TGCGCCAGCAGCTCTGCCGGGACAGCGAACACTGAAGCTTTCTTT.

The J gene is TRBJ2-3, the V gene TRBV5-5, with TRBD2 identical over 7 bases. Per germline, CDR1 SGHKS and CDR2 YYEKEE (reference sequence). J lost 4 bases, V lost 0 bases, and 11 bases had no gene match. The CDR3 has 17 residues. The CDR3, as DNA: TGTGCCAGCAGCTTGGCCGCGTTCGCGGGAGCGCCAGATACGCAGTATTTT. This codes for CASSLAAFAGAPDTQYF.

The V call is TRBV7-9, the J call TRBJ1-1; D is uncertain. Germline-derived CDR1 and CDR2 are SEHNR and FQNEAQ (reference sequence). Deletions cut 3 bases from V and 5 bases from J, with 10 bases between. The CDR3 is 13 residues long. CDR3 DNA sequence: TGTGCCAGCAGCTTCGGGCAGGAGACTGAAGCTTTCTTT. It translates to CASSFGQETEAFF.

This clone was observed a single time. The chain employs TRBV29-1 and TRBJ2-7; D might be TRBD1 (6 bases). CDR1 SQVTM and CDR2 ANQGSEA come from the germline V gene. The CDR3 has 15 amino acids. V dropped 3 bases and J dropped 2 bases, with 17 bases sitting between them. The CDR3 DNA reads TGCAGCGTTGACGGAAAGGGGGTAGCCACCTACGAGCAGTACTTC. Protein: CSVDGKGVATYEQYF.

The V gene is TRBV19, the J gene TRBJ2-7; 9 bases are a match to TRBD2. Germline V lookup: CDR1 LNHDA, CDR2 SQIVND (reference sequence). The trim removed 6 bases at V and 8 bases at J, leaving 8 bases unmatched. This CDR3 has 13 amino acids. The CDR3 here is CASRSSGSPQQYF. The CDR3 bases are TGTGCCAGTAGAAGTAGCGGGAGTCCCCAGCAGTACTTC.

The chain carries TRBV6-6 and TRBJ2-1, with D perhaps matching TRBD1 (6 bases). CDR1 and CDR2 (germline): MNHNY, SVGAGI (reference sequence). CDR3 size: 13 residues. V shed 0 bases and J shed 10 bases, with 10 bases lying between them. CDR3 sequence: CASSYSIQGEQFF. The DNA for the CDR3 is TGTGCCAGCAGTTACTCGATTCAGGGGGAGCAGTTCTTC.

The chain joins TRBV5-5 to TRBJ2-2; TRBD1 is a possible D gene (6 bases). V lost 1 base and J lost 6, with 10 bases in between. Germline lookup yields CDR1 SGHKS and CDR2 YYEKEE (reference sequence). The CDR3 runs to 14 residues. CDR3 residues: CASSLQGGAGELFF. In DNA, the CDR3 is TGTGCCAGCAGCTTGCAAGGGGGTGCCGGGGAGCTGTTTTTT.

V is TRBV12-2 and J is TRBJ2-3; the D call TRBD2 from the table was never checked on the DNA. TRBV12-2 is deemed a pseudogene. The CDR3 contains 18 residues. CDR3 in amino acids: CASRFPRFGTSGTDTQYF. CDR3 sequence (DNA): TGTGCAAGTCGCTTCCCCCGGTTCGGGACTAGTGGCACAGATACGCAGTATTTT.

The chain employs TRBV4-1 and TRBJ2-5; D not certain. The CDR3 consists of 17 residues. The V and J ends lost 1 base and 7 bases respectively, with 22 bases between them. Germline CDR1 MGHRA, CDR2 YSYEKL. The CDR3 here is CASSQVAGARGGGTQYF. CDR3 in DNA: TGCGCCAGCAGCCAAGTGGCAGGCGCGAGAGGCGGCGGGACCCAGTACTTC.

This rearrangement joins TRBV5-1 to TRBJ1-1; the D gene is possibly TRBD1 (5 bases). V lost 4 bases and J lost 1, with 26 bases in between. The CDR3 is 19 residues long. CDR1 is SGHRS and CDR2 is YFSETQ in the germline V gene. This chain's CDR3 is CASSLGTGIGGFRNTEAFF. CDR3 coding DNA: TGCGCCAGCAGCCTGGGGACGGGTATTGGTGGGTTTAGGAACACTGAAGCTTTCTTT. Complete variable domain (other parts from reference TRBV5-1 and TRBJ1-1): KAGVTQTPRYLIKTRGQQVTLSCSPISGHRSVSWYQQTPGQGLQFLFEYFSETQRNKGNFPGRFSGRQFSNSRSEMNVSTLELGDSALYLCASSLGTGIGGFRNTEAFFGQGTRLTVV.

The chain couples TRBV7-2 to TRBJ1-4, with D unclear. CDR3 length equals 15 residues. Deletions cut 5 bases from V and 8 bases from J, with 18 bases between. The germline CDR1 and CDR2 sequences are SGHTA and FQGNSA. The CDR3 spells CASSPRAQSMEKLFF. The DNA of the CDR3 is TGTGCCAGCAGCCCCCGAGCCCAGAGTATGGAAAAACTGTTTTTT.

In nucleotides, the CDR3 is TGTGCCAGCAGCCCTACAGGGGCGTACGAGCAGTACTTC. This sequence encodes CASSPTGAYEQYF. The V and J genes are TRBV7-6 and TRBJ2-7, with TRBD1 matching over 7 bases. Germline CDR1 and CDR2: SGHVS and FNYEAQ. The CDR3 covers 13 residues. Trimming took 5 bases from V and 4 from J; bases not matched to a gene: 5.

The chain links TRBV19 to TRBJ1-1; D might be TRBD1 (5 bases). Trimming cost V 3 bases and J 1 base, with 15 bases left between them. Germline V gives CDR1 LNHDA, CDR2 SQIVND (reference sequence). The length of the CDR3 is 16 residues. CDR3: CASSINPDIPNTEAFF. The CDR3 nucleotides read TGTGCCAGTAGTATCAACCCGGACATTCCGAACACTGAAGCTTTCTTT.

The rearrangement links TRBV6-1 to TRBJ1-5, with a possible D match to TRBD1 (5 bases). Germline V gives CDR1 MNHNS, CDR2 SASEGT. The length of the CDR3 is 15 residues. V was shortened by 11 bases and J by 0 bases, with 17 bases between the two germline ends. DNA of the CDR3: TGTGCCTCCCGGACACCAGTTTATAGCAATCAGCCCCAGCATTTT. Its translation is CASRTPVYSNQPQHF.

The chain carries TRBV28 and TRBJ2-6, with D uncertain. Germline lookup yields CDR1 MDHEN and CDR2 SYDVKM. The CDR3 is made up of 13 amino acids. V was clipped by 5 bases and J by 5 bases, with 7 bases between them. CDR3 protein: CASSVRRANVLTF. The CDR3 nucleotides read TGTGCCAGCAGTGTCCGGAGGGCCAACGTCCTGACTTTC. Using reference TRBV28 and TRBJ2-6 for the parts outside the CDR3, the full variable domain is DVKVTQSSRYLVKRTGEKVFLECVQDMDHENMFWYRQDPGLGLRLIYFSYDVKMKEKGDIPEGYSVSREKKERFSLILESASTNQTSMYLCASSVRRANVLTFGAGSRLTVL.

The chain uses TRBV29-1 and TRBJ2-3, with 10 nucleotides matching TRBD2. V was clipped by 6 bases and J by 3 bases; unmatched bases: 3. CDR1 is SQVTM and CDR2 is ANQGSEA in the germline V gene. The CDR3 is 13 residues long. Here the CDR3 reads CSVQAGGTDTQYF. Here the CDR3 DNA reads TGCAGCGTGCAAGCGGGAGGGACAGATACGCAGTATTTT.

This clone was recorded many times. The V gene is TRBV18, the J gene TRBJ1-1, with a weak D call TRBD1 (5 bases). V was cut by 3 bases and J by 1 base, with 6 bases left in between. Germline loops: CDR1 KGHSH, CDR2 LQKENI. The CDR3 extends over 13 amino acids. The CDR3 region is CASSPGTNTEAFF. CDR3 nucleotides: TGTGCCAGCTCACCTGGGACGAACACTGAAGCTTTCTTT.

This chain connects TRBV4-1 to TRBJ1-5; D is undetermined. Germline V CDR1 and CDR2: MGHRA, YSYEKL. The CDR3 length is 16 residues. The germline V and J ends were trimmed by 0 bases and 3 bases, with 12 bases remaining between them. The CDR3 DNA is TGCGCCAGCAGCCAAGATTGGGCTACCTTCAATCAGCCCCAGCATTTT. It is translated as CASSQDWATFNQPQHF.

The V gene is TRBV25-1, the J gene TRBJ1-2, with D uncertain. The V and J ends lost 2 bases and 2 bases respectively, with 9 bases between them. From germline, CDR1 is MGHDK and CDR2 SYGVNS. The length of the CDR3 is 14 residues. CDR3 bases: TGTGCCAGCAGTGAACCCACATCAAACTATGGCTACACCTTC. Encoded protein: CASSEPTSNYGYTF.

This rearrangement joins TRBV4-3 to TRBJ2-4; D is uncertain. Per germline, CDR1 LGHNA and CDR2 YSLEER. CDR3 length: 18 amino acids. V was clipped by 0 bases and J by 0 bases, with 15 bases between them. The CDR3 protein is CASSQDARTDIAKNIQYF. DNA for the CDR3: TGCGCCAGCAGCCAAGATGCGAGGACCGATATAGCCAAAAACATTCAGTACTTC.

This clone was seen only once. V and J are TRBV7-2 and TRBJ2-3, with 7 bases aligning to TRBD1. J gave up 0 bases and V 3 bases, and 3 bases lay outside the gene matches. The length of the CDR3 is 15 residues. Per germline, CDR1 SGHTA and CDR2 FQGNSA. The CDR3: CASSFWDSSTDTQYF. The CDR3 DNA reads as TGTGCCAGCAGCTTCTGGGACAGTAGCACAGATACGCAGTATTTT.

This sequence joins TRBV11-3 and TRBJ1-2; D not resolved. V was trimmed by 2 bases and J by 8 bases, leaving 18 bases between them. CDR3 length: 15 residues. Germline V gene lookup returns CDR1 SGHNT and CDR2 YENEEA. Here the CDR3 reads CASSLLGVQYWGYTF. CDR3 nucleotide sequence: TGTGCCAGCAGCTTATTGGGCGTTCAGTATTGGGGCTACACCTTC.

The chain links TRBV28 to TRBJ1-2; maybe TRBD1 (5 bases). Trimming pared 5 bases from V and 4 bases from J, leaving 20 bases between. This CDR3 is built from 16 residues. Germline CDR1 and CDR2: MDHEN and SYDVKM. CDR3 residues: CASSPREGGLRYGYTF. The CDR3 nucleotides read TGTGCCAGCAGTCCCAGGGAGGGTGGCTTGCGCTATGGCTACACCTTC.